Below are 19 T cell receptor beta chains sequenced from a single sample in a study of T-cell reconstitution after alpha-beta-depleted transplantation in children (TCRdb year 2016). Libraries were built with PCR. Sequencing used an Illumina HiSeq 2500. TCR libraries were prepared with molecular barcoding, using unique molecular identifiers to normalize TCRbeta repertoire quantification. TCRdb passed the public sequencing reads through fastp at Q25 and MiXCR, retaining productive beta sequences. Each CDR3 protein gets just one entry, which takes the most common genes and DNA from the rows behind it. This sample holds around 450,000 distinct CDR3 sequences; around 15% were observed only once. The top ten constitute roughly 27% of the sample. What the treatment or condition label conveys for this sample: allogeneic hematopoietic cell transplantation with graft depleted of TCRalphabeta T cells and CD19 B cells.

The sample was PBMCs, mostly from graft donor cells, taken 360 days after TCRalphabeta/CD19-depleted stem cell transplant. The receptors were sampled from a boy in the first two years of life who had a stem cell transplant for Wiskott-Aldrich syndrome, so the T cells may come from the graft donor.

This clonotype was picked up a small number of times. This chain joins TRBV20-1 and TRBJ2-1; possibly TRBD2 for D (5 bases). The V end lost 4 bases, the J end lost 0 bases, and 16 bases lay between the germline ends. The CDR3 contains 16 residues. Per the germline V gene, CDR1 is DFQATT and CDR2 is SNEGSKA (reference sequence). The CDR3 DNA is TGCAGTGCTATCGACGCTAGCCCTAGCTCCTACAATGAGCAGTTCTTC. This sequence encodes CSAIDASPSSYNEQFF.

This clonotype has only a few counts. V gene TRBV11-2 combines with J gene TRBJ2-1, with 9 bases lining up with TRBD2. The germline V gene encodes CDR1 SGHAT and CDR2 FQNNGV. This CDR3 spans 20 amino acids. J was trimmed by 3 bases and V by 4 bases; bases with no gene match: 19. The chain's CDR3 is CASSSFPLGAGGTRYNEQFF. CDR3 sequence (DNA): TGTGCCAGCAGCTCCTTTCCCCTCGGAGCGGGGGGTACTCGCTACAATGAGCAGTTCTTC.

The sample holds a few counts of this clonotype. V usage is TRBV21-1 and J usage is TRBJ2-5; the table's D call, TRBD2, has no DNA check behind it. TRBV21-1 is termed a pseudogene. The CDR3 consists of 16 residues. The CDR3 nucleotides read TGTGCCAGCAGCAAAGCGGGCGGGGGTAACCAAGAGACCCAGTACTTC. It is translated as CASSKAGGGNQETQYF.

This chain uses TRBV4-3 with TRBJ2-7; D might be TRBD1 or TRBD2, each matching 5 bases. The CDR3 contains 15 residues. The V gene's germline CDR1 is LGHNA and CDR2 YSLEER. V gave up 1 base and J gave up 6 bases, with 16 bases separating them. The CDR3, as DNA: TGCGCCAGCAGCCAAGGCTCCGGACGGGGCCTCGAGCAGTACTTC. Amino acid sequence: CASSQGSGRGLEQYF.

The V gene is TRBV7-9, the J gene TRBJ2-1; no definite D call. The CDR3 sequence is 15 residues long. The V end lost 1 base, the J end lost 5 bases, and 12 bases lay between the germline ends. Germline V gene data show CDR1 as SEHNR and CDR2 as FQNEAQ (reference sequence). CDR3 loop: CASSLEWSRNNEQFF. CDR3 DNA sequence: TGTGCCAGCAGCTTAGAGTGGTCCCGGAACAATGAGCAGTTCTTC.

The V and J genes are TRBV30 and TRBJ2-7, with D maybe TRBD1 (6 bases). CDR1 and CDR2 (germline): GTSNPN, SVGIG (reference sequence). The CDR3 is 14 amino acids. The CDR3 DNA sequence: TGTGCTCTGGACGCGCAGGGGAAGTCCTACGAGCAGTACTTC. It is translated as CALDAQGKSYEQYF.

This clonotype has only a few counts. The J gene is TRBJ2-7, the V gene TRBV29-1; D remains unclear. Germline V gives CDR1 SQVTM, CDR2 ANQGSEA. Trimming took off 4 bases at V and 5 bases at J, with 12 bases between the two ends. CDR3 length: 12 amino acids. CDR3 amino acids: CSVAKVPDEQYF. The CDR3 nucleotides are TGCAGCGTTGCGAAGGTTCCCGACGAGCAGTACTTC.

This clonotype was detected only a few times. The V gene is TRBV30, the J gene TRBJ2-2; perhaps TRBD2 as D (6 bases). The CDR3 contains 15 residues. Germline CDR1 is GTSNPN and CDR2 is SVGIG (reference sequence). V gave up 4 bases and J gave up 3 bases, with 15 bases separating them. The CDR3 here is CAWTFGGVYTGELFF. The CDR3 DNA is TGTGCCTGGACCTTCGGAGGGGTCTACACCGGGGAGCTGTTTTTT.

V is TRBV12-3 or TRBV12-4 and J is TRBJ2-1, with D maybe TRBD2 (6 bases). Trimming removed 6 bases from V and 0 bases from J, with 9 bases in between. There are 14 residues in the CDR3. The CDR3 DNA sequence: TGTGCCAGCAGGAGGGACTCCTCCTACAATGAGCAGTTCTTC. Translating it yields CASRRDSSYNEQFF.

This clonotype was counted many times. The J gene is TRBJ2-7, the V gene TRBV29-1; possibly TRBD2 for D (7 bases). The V gene lost 6 bases and the J gene lost 2 bases, with 20 bases spanning the gap. There are 15 residues in the CDR3. The germline V gene encodes CDR1 SQVTM and CDR2 ANQGSEA. The CDR3, as DNA: TGCAGCGTCCGTAAGGGGGAGGGTGGAGCCTACGAGCAGTACTTC. It translates to CSVRKGEGGAYEQYF.

This chain uses TRBV7-9 with TRBJ2-7, with 9 bases aligning to TRBD2. CDR3 length: 16 amino acids. Germline assignment: CDR1 SEHNR and CDR2 FQNEAQ (reference sequence). The trim removed 5 bases at V and 3 bases at J, leaving 11 bases unmatched. CDR3 sequence (DNA): TGTGCCAGCAGCCCCCGTAGTAGCGGGAGAGTCTACGAGCAGTACTTC. It encodes CASSPRSSGRVYEQYF.

This clonotype was seen a few times. The chain combines TRBV21-1 with TRBJ2-5; TRBD1 reflects the table's D call only, with no check against the DNA. TRBV21-1 constitutes a pseudogene. The CDR3 is 15 amino acids. The CDR3 protein is CASSKEGRVQETQYF. DNA for the CDR3: TGTGCCAGCAGCAAAGAGGGACGCGTACAAGAGACCCAGTACTTC.

This clonotype was found a few times. V usage is TRBV5-1 and J usage is TRBJ2-5; 13 bases align to TRBD2. The V and J ends lost 3 bases and 8 bases, in that order; junction bases with no gene match: 4. From germline, CDR1 is SGHRS and CDR2 YFSETQ. The CDR3 has 14 amino acids. The CDR3, as DNA: TGCGCCAGCAGCTATCGGACTAGCGGGAGTACCCAGTACTTC. This sequence encodes CASSYRTSGSTQYF.

This clonotype showed up many times. The V gene is TRBV7-2, the J gene TRBJ2-1; D is unclear. CDR1 SGHTA and CDR2 FQGNSA come from the germline V gene. V was cut by 1 base and J by 2 bases, with 9 bases left in between. The CDR3 consists of 15 residues. DNA for the CDR3: TGTGCCAGCAGCTTAGGTCCCGGGCCCTACAATGAGCAGTTCTTC. Protein sequence: CASSLGPGPYNEQFF.

The genes are TRBV6-5 and TRBJ1-1; D may be TRBD1 (6 bases). The CDR3 is 15 residues long. CDR1 MNHEY and CDR2 SVGAGI come from the germline V gene. With 1 base removed from V and 5 bases from J, the gap between germline ends came to 14 bases. The CDR3 DNA sequence: TGTGCCAGCAGTTACTGGGTCAGGGGTGATACTGAAGCTTTCTTT. The encoded protein is CASSYWVRGDTEAFF.

The chain uses TRBV5-1 and TRBJ2-3; 7 nucleotides match TRBD2. With 0 bases clipped from V and 12 bases from J, the junction kept 4 bases outside the gene matches. This CDR3 is built from 12 residues. Germline loops: CDR1 SGHRS, CDR2 YFSETQ. CDR3 DNA: TGCGCCAGCAGCTTGGAACCGGGGGGACAGTATTTT. It yields the protein CASSLEPGGQYF. Combining the CDR3 with reference TRBV5-1 and TRBJ2-3 gives the whole variable domain KAGVTQTPRYLIKTRGQQVTLSCSPISGHRSVSWYQQTPGQGLQFLFEYFSETQRNKGNFPGRFSGRQFSNSRSEMNVSTLELGDSALYLCASSLEPGGQYFGPGTRLTVL.

The chain links TRBV4-1 to TRBJ2-7, with 11 bases that match TRBD2. Looked up from germline, CDR1 is MGHRA and CDR2 is YSYEKL. This CDR3 is 16 amino acids long. V shed 3 bases, J shed 4 bases, and the junction held 8 bases outside the gene matches. The CDR3 DNA follows: TGCGCCAGCAGCCACAGTAGCGGGGGGGGAGGGTACGAGCAGTACTTC. Residues: CASSHSSGGGGYEQYF.

V usage is TRBV12-3 or TRBV12-4 and J usage is TRBJ2-2; 14 positions agree with TRBD2. The CDR3 length is 19 residues. V lost 5 bases and J lost 7; bases outside the gene matches: 15. Written as DNA, the CDR3 is TGTGCCAGCAGTCCACCCGCCGGGGGACTAGCGGGAGTCATCGGGGAGCTGTTTTTT. It yields the protein CASSPPAGGLAGVIGELFF.

V is TRBV12-3 or TRBV12-4 and J is TRBJ2-5, with D possibly matching TRBD2 (5 bases). The CDR3 loop spans 13 amino acids. V dropped 1 base and J dropped 5 bases, with 8 bases sitting between them. In DNA form, the CDR3 reads TGTGCCAGCAGTTTAGGGGAGTTCGAGACCCAGTACTTC. It encodes CASSLGEFETQYF.